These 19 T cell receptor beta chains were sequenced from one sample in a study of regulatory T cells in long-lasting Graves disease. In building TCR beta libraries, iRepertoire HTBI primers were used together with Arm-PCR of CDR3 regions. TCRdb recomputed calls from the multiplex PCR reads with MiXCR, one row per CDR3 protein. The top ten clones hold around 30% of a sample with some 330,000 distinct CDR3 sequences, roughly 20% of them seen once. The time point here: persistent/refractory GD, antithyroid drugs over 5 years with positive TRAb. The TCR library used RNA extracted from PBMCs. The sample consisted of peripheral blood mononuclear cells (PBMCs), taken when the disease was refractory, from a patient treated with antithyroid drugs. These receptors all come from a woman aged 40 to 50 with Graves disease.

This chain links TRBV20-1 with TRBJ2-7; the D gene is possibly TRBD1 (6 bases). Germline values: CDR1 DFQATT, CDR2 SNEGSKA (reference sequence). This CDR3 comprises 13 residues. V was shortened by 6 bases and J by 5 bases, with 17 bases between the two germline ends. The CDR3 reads CSASWAGVHEQYF. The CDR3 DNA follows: TGCAGTGCGTCTTGGGCAGGGGTCCACGAGCAGTACTTC.

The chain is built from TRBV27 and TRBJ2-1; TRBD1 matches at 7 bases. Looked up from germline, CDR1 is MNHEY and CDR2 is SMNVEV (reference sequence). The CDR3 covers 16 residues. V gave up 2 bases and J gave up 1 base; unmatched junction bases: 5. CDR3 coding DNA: TGTGCCAGCAGTTTAACAGGGGACCGGTCCTACAATGAGCAGTTCTTC. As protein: CASSLTGDRSYNEQFF.

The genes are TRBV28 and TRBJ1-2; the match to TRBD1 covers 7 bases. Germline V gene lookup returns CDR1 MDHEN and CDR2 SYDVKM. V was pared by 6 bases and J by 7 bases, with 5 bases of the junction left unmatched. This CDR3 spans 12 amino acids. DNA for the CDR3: TGTGCCAGCAGGACAGGGTCCGTTGGCTACACCTTC. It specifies CASRTGSVGYTF.

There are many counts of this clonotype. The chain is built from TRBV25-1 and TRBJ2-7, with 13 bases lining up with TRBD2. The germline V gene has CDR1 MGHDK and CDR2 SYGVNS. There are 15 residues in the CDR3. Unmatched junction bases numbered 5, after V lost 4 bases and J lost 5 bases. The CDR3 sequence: CASSALAGGFNEQYF. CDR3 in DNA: TGTGCCAGCAGTGCACTAGCGGGAGGGTTTAACGAGCAGTACTTC.

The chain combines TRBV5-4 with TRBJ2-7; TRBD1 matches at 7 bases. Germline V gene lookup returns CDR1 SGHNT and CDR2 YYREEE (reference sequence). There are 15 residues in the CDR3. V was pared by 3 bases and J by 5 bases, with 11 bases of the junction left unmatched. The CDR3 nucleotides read TGTGCCAGCAGCTGGAGACAGGGTGGGGTCCACGAGCAGTACTTC. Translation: CASSWRQGGVHEQYF. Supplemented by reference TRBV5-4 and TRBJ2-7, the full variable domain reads ETGVTQSPTHLIKTRGQQVTLRCSSQSGHNTVSWYQQALGQGPQFIFQYYREEENGRGNFPPRFSGLQFPNYSSELNVNALELDDSALYLCASSWRQGGVHEQYFGPGTRLTVT.

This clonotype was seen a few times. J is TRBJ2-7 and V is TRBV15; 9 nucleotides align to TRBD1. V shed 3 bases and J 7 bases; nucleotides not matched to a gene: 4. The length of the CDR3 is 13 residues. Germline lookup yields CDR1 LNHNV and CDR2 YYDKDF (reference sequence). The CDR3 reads CATSSGQGWEQYF. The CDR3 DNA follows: TGTGCCACCAGCAGCGGACAGGGGTGGGAGCAGTACTTC.

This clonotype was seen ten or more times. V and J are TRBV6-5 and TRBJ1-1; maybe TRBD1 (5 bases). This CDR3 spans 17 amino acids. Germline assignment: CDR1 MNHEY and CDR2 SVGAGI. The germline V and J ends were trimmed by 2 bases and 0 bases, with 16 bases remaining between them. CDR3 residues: CASSYPKQENMNTEAFF. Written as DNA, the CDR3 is TGTGCCAGCAGTTACCCCAAACAGGAGAATATGAACACTGAAGCTTTCTTT.

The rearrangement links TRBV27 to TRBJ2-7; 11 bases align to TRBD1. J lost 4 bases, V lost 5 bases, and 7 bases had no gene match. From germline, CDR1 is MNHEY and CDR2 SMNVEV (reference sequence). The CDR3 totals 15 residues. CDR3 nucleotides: TGTGCCAGCAGTAATCCGGGACAGGGGGTTTACGAGCAGTACTTC. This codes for CASSNPGQGVYEQYF.

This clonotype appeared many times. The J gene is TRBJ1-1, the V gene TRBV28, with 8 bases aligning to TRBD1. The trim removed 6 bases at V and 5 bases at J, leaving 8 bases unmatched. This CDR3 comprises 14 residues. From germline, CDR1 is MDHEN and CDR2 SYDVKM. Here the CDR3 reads CASRGRGLRTEAFF. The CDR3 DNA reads TGTGCCAGCAGGGGCAGGGGGCTCAGGACTGAAGCTTTCTTT.

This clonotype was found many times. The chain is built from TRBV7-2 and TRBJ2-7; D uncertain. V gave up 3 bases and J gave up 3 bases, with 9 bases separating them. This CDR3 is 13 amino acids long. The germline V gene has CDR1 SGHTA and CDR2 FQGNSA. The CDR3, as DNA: TGTGCCAGCAGCTTTGGGCAGAGCTACGAGCAGTACTTC. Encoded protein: CASSFGQSYEQYF.

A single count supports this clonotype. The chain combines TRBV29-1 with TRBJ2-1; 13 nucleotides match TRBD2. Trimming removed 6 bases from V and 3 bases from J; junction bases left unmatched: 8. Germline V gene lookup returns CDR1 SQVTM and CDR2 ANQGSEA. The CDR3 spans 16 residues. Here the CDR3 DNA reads TGCAGCGTGGACGTCAGGACTAGCGGGAGCTACAATGAGCAGTTCTTC. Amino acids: CSVDVRTSGSYNEQFF.

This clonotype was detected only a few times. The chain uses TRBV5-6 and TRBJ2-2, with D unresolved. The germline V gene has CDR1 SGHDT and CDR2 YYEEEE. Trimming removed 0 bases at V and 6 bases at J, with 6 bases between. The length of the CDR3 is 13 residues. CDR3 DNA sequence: TGTGCCAGCAGCTTGGATTTACCCGGGGAGCTGTTTTTT. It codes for CASSLDLPGELFF.

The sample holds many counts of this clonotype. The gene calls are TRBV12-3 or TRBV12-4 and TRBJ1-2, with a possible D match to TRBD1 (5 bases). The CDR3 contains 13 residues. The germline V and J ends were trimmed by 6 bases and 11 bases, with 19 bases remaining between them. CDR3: CASSPIGEGRYTF. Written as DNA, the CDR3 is TGTGCCAGCAGCCCCATCGGGGAGGGGCGGTACACCTTC.

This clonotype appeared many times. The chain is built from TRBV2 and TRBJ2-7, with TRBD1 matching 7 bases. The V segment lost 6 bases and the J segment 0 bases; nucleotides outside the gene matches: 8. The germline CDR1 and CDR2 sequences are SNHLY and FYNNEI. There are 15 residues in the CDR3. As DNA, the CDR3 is TGTGCCAGCAGGAATTTGACAGGGCTCTCCTACGAGCAGTACTTC. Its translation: CASRNLTGLSYEQYF.

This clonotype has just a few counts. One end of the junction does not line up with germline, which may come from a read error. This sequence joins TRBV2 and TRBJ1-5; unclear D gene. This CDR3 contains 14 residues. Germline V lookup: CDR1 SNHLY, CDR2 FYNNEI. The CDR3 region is CVSSERVGNQPQHF. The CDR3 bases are TGTGTCAGCAGTGAGAGGGTTGGCAATCAGCCCCAGCATTTT.

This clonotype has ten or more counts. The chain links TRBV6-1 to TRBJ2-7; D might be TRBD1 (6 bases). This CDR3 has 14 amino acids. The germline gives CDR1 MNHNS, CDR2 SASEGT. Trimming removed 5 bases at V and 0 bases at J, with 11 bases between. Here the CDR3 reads CASSPGTTSYEQYF. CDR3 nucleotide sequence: TGTGCCAGCAGTCCCGGGACAACCTCCTACGAGCAGTACTTC.

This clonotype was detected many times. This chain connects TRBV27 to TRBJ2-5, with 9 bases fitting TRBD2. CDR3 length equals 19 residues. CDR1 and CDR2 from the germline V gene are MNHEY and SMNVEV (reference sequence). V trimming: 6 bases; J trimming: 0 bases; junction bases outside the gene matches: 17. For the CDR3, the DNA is TGTGCCAGCAGGGGTGAAGGGGGCTCGCTAGCGGGGTACCAAGAGACCCAGTACTTC. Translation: CASRGEGGSLAGYQETQYF.

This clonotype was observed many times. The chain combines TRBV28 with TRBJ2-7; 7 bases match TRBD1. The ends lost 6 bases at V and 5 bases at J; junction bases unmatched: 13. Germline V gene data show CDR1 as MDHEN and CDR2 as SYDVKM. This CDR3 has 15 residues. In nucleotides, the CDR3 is TGTGCCAGCAGCGGCGAGACAGGGAATCAGGACGAGCAGTACTTC. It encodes CASSGETGNQDEQYF. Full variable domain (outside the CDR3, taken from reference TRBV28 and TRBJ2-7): DVKVTQSSRYLVKRTGEKVFLECVQDMDHENMFWYRQDPGLGLRLIYFSYDVKMKEKGDIPEGYSVSREKKERFSLILESASTNQTSMYLCASSGETGNQDEQYFGPGTRLTVT.

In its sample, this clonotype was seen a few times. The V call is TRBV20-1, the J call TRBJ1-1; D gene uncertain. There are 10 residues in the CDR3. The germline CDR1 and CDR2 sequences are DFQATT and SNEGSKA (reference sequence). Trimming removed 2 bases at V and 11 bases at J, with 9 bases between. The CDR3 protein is CSARSEGAFF. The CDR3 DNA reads TGCAGTGCTAGATCTGAAGGGGCTTTCTTT.